Listed here are 21 T cell receptor beta chains from one sample, sequenced in a study of shared clonotypes between healthy human individuals. Using immunoSEQ multiplex PCR, the repertoire was profiled, and TCRdb retains in-frame clones only, with some absent. This table has 400,000 to 600,000 clones, 95% to 97% appearing once. Sequences were obtained from naive CD4+ T cells sorted from blood. The subset is: CD45RA+ positively selected. Source of these receptors: a woman aged 30 to 39 in good health.

The chain recombines TRBV4-1 with TRBJ2-1; tentatively, D is TRBD2 (7 bases). This CDR3 comprises 15 residues. V was trimmed by 6 bases and J by 2 bases, leaving 14 bases between them. Germline CDR1 and CDR2: MGHRA and YSYEKL. The CDR3: CASRGGQQTYNEQFF. CDR3 DNA: TGCGCCAGCAGGGGGGGGCAGCAGACCTACAATGAGCAGTTCTTC.

This clone was picked up one time. The chain joins TRBV7-6 to TRBJ2-6; a possible D gene is TRBD1 (6 bases). Germline lookup yields CDR1 SGHVS and CDR2 FNYEAQ. This CDR3 comprises 19 residues. V shed 5 bases and J shed 0 bases, with 20 bases lying between them. The CDR3 DNA follows: TGTGCCAGCAGCGACAGGCTTACGCCCCTCCACTCTGGGGCCAACGTCCTGACTTTC. Encoded protein: CASSDRLTPLHSGANVLTF.

The CDR3 here is CASSAQGLNNSPLHF. In nucleotides, the CDR3 is TGTGCCAGCAGTGCCCAGGGGCTGAACAATTCACCCCTCCACTTT. This rearrangement joins TRBV6-5 to TRBJ1-6; a weak D match, TRBD1 (6 bases). CDR1 and CDR2 from the germline V gene are MNHEY and SVGAGI. V was cut by 5 bases and J by 7 bases, with 15 bases left in between. The CDR3 covers 15 residues.

V and J are TRBV28 and TRBJ1-2; TRBD1 is a possible D gene (5 bases). V was shortened by 6 bases and J by 8 bases, with 22 bases between the two germline ends. CDR1 and CDR2 from the germline V gene are MDHEN and SYDVKM. This CDR3 has 15 residues. CDR3 bases: TGTGCCAGCAGCCCTTCGGACGGGGCTGTTTGGGGCTACACCTTC. It is translated as CASSPSDGAVWGYTF.

The genes are TRBV9 and TRBJ1-1; TRBD1 matches 7 bases. V shed 2 bases and J 0 bases; nucleotides not matched to a gene: 4. The CDR3 spans 15 residues. CDR1 SGDLS and CDR2 YYNGEE come from the germline V gene. CDR3 bases: TGTGCCAGCAGCGTGTCAGGGGGTATGAACACTGAAGCTTTCTTT. Protein: CASSVSGGMNTEAFF.

This chain connects TRBV5-5 to TRBJ1-2; 8 bases line up with TRBD1. V lost 0 bases and J lost 8; bases outside the gene matches: 9. The CDR3 totals 15 residues. Germline assignment: CDR1 SGHKS and CDR2 YYEKEE (reference sequence). CDR3 DNA sequence: TGTGCCAGCAGCTTGGATGGGCAGGGGGCGGAAGGCTACACCTTC. Protein: CASSLDGQGAEGYTF.

The chain has TRBV28 and TRBJ2-1, with TRBD2 matching 9 bases. The CDR3 consists of 15 residues. Per germline, CDR1 MDHEN and CDR2 SYDVKM. V lost 7 bases, J lost 7 bases, and 11 bases stayed unmatched. CDR3 sequence reads: CASNRSGSRGNEQFF. The CDR3 DNA sequence: TGTGCCAGCAATCGTAGCGGGAGCCGCGGAAATGAGCAGTTCTTC.

J is TRBJ2-7 and V is TRBV7-9; tentative D call: TRBD1 (6 bases). The germline CDR1 and CDR2 sequences are SEHNR and FQNEAQ (reference sequence). The CDR3 loop spans 13 amino acids. Trimming removed 5 bases from V and 5 bases from J, with 13 bases in between. The CDR3 protein is CASSPGEFDEQYF. For the CDR3, the DNA is TGTGCCAGCAGCCCAGGGGAATTCGACGAGCAGTACTTC.

The J gene is TRBJ2-7, the V gene TRBV7-9; TRBD2 aligns across 7 bases. The V gene end was trimmed by 4 bases and the J gene end by 6 bases; junction bases not matched to a gene: 6. Germline CDR1 is SEHNR and CDR2 is FQNEAQ (reference sequence). This CDR3 has 13 amino acids. CDR3 in DNA: TGTGCCAGCAGCTCCGGACTAGTCTCCGAGCAGTACTTC. Translated: CASSSGLVSEQYF.

V usage is TRBV10-2 and J usage is TRBJ1-1, with 9 bases lining up with TRBD1. V dropped 3 bases and J dropped 2; count of bases not matched to a gene: 4. The CDR3 has 15 residues. Looked up from germline, CDR1 is WSHSY and CDR2 is SAAADI. CDR3: CASSDGGQGNTEAFF. CDR3 nucleotides: TGCGCCAGCAGTGACGGGGGACAGGGTAACACTGAAGCTTTCTTT.

V gene TRBV28 combines with J gene TRBJ2-3; no reliable D call. This CDR3 contains 14 residues. Trimming removed 6 bases from V and 0 bases from J, with 10 bases in between. The V gene's germline CDR1 is MDHEN and CDR2 SYDVKM. The CDR3 nucleotides read TGTGCCAGCAGATCCGCGGACAGCACAGATACGCAGTATTTT. As protein: CASRSADSTDTQYF. Variable domain in full (rest from reference TRBV28 and TRBJ2-3): DVKVTQSSRYLVKRTGEKVFLECVQDMDHENMFWYRQDPGLGLRLIYFSYDVKMKEKGDIPEGYSVSREKKERFSLILESASTNQTSMYLCASRSADSTDTQYFGPGTRLTVL.

The V call is TRBV28, the J call TRBJ2-7, with D unresolved. The CDR3 covers 15 residues. Deletions cut 3 bases from V and 2 bases from J, with 14 bases between. CDR1 is MDHEN and CDR2 is SYDVKM in the germline V gene. CDR3 DNA sequence: TGTGCCAGCAGTTTCATAAGTGCCCCGGCCTACGAGCAGTACTTC. Translation: CASSFISAPAYEQYF.

This rearrangement joins TRBV5-1 to TRBJ2-6; D is uncertain. Germline CDR1 is SGHRS and CDR2 is YFSETQ. The CDR3 sequence is 16 residues long. V lost 4 bases and J 0 bases, leaving 11 bases between the germline ends. The CDR3, as DNA: TGCGCCAGCAGCCCTAAGTTACTCTCTGGGGCCAACGTCCTGACTTTC. Translating it yields CASSPKLLSGANVLTF.

This CDR3 is CASSLWRGTEAFF. The CDR3 DNA follows: TGTGCCAGCAGTTTATGGAGGGGAACTGAAGCTTTCTTT. V and J are TRBV27 and TRBJ1-1; tentatively, D is TRBD1 (5 bases). This CDR3 is 13 amino acids long. Germline V lookup: CDR1 MNHEY, CDR2 SMNVEV (reference sequence). V lost 1 base, J lost 5 bases, and 8 bases lay in between.

With regard to this clone: This same CDR3 is encoded by further DNA sequences in the sample. The chain recombines TRBV28 with TRBJ2-7, with TRBD2 identical over 15 bases. The CDR3 covers 15 residues. V was clipped by 3 bases and J by 3 bases; unmatched bases: 0. CDR1 is MDHEN, CDR2 SYDVKM, per germline. CDR3 bases: TGTGCCAGCAGTTTGGGACTAGCGGGGGGCTACGAGCAGTACTTC. Translated: CASSLGLAGGYEQYF.

The rearrangement joins TRBV27 to TRBJ2-1; 7 nucleotides line up with TRBD2. Germline V gene sequence: CDR1 MNHEY, CDR2 SMNVEV (reference sequence). This CDR3 is built from 12 residues. Trimming at V came to 5 bases and at J to 10 bases, leaving 5 bases not matched to a gene. The CDR3: CASSPRTREQFF. CDR3 DNA sequence: TGTGCCAGCAGTCCCCGGACTAGGGAGCAGTTCTTC.

V usage is TRBV7-9 and J usage is TRBJ2-6; D remains ambiguous. The V and J ends lost 1 base and 0 bases respectively, with 4 bases between them. CDR1 SEHNR and CDR2 FQNEAQ come from the germline V gene (reference sequence). The CDR3 is 15 amino acids. CDR3 nucleotides: TGTGCCAGCAGCTTAGTAGGCTCTGGGGCCAACGTCCTGACTTTC. It is translated as CASSLVGSGANVLTF.

The chain uses TRBV28 and TRBJ2-7; no firm D call. CDR1 and CDR2 (germline): MDHEN, SYDVKM. V was pared by 3 bases and J by 4 bases, with 10 bases between. The CDR3 has 13 residues. CDR3 in amino acids: CASSLMGRYEQYF. The CDR3 bases are TGTGCCAGCAGTTTGATGGGAAGATACGAGCAGTACTTC.

This chain joins TRBV28 and TRBJ1-5; no clear D. The CDR3 is 14 amino acids. Trimming took 5 bases from V and 15 from J, leaving 23 bases between them. The germline V gene has CDR1 MDHEN and CDR2 SYDVKM. The CDR3: CASSQYLRPLGLHF. The CDR3 DNA sequence: TGTGCCAGCAGTCAATACTTGAGGCCCCTTGGTCTGCATTTT.

This clone was detected once. The chain links TRBV10-3 to TRBJ2-2; 8 positions agree with TRBD1. CDR1 and CDR2 from the germline V gene are ENHRY and SYGVKD. V was pared by 3 bases and J by 7 bases, with 13 bases of the junction left unmatched. The CDR3 length is 17 residues. DNA for the CDR3: TGTGCCATCAGTGAATTAAGAGGACAGGGTAATGACGGGGAGCTGTTTTTT. This encodes CAISELRGQGNDGELFF.

The chain carries TRBV28 and TRBJ2-2; 14 nucleotides line up with TRBD2. The germline gives CDR1 MDHEN, CDR2 SYDVKM. The trim removed 9 bases at V and 4 bases at J, leaving 1 base unmatched. The CDR3 sequence is 14 residues long. CDR3 bases: TGTGCCAGTGGACTAGCGGGAGGCACCGGGGAGCTGTTTTTT. Protein: CASGLAGGTGELFF.